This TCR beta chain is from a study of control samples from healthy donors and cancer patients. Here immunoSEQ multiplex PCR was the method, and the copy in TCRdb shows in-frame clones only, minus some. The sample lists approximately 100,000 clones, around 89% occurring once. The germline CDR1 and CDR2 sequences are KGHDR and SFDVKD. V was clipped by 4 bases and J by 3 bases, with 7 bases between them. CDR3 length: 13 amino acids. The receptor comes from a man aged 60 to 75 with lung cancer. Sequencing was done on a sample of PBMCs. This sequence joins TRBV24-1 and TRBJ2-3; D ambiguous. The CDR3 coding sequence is TGTGCCACCAGTGACCACTTTACAGATACGCAGTATTTT. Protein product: CATSDHFTDTQYF.